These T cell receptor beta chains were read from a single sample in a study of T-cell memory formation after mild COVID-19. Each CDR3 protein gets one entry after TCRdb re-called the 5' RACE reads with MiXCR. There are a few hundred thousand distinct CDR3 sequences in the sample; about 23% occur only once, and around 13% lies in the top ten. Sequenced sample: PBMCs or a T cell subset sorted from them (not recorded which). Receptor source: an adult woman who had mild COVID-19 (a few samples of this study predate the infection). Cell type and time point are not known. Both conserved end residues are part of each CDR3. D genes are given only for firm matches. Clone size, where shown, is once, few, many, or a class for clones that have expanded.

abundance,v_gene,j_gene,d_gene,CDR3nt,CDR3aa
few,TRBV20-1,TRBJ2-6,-,TGCAGTGCCGATTCCGGGGCTGGGGCCAACGTCCTGACTTTC,CSADSGAGANVLTF
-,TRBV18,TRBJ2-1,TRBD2,TGTGCCAGCTCACCAGAGGCTAGCGGAATCTCCTACAATGAGCAGTTCTTC,CASSPEASGISYNEQFF
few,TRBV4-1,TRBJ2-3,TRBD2,TGCGCCAGCAGCCTAGCGGGAGAGACCACAGATACGCAGTATTTT,CASSLAGETTDTQYF
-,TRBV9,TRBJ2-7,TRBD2,TGTGCCAGCAGCGTAGAAGCCGGGAGGTTGAGCGAGCAGTACTTC,CASSVEAGRLSEQYF
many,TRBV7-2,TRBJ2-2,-,TGTGCCAGCAGCTTAGAAGGGATCGGGGAGCTGTTTTTT,CASSLEGIGELFF
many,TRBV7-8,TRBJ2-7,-,TGCGCCAGCAGCTTGGGGGCCTACGAGCAGTACTTC,CASSLGAYEQYF
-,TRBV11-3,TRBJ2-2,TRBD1,TGTGCCAGCAGCCGAATACAGGGGGCTAACACCGGGGAGCTGTTTTTT,CASSRIQGANTGELFF
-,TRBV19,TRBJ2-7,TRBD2,TGTGCCAGTAGTATTCGGGCTAGCGGCTACGAGCAGTACTTC,CASSIRASGYEQYF
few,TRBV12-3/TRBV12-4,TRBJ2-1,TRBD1,TGTGCCAGCAGTCCCCGGACAGGGTTCAATGAGCAGTTCTTC,CASSPRTGFNEQFF
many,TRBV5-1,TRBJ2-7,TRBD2,TGCGCCAGCAGCTTAACCGGGACTAGCGGTTACGAGCAGTACTTC,CASSLTGTSGYEQYF
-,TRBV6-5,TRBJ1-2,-,TGTGCCAGCAGGACCCTCGGGCACTATGGCTACACCTTC,CASRTLGHYGYTF
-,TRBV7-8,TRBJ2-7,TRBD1,TGTGCCAGCAGCCCTCCCACAGGGGACGAGCAGTACTTC,CASSPPTGDEQYF
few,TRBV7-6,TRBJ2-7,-,TGTGCCAGCAGCCCGCGCGGCAGGGGACCCTACGAGCAGTACTTC,CASSPRGRGPYEQYF
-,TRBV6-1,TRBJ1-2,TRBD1,TGTGCCAGCAGCCCCGGGACAGGGGCAAGGGTGGACTATGGCTACACCTTC,CASSPGTGARVDYGYTF
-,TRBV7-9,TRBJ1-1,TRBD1,TGTGCCAGCAGAGACAGGGTGGCGAACACTGAAGCTTTCTTT,CASRDRVANTEAFF
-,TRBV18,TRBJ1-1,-,TGTGCCAGCTCCAGGGCGGAGAGGACTGAAGCTTTCTTT,CASSRAERTEAFF
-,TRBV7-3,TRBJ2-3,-,TGTGCCAGCAGCGTTTATAACCGCGAGCAGGGTAGCACAGATACGCAGTATTTT,CASSVYNREQGSTDTQYF
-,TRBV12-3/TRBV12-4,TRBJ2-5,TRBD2,TGTGCCAGCAGTTTAATGGCGGGGGGACAAGAGACCCAGTACTTC,CASSLMAGGQETQYF
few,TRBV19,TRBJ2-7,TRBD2,TGTGCCAGTAAAAGGCTAGCGGCTCTCTCCGAGCAGTACTTC,CASKRLAALSEQYF
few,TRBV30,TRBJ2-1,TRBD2,TGTGCCTGGAGTCGCGTGCCTAGCGGGAGAGATAATGAGCAGTTCTTC,CAWSRVPSGRDNEQFF
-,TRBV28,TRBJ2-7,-,TGTGCCAGCAGGTTAACAGGGAGGAGCTCCTACGAGCAGTACTTC,CASRLTGRSSYEQYF
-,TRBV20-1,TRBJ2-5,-,TGCAGTGCTAGTCGAGGGACGAGAGAGACCCAGTACTTC,CSASRGTRETQYF
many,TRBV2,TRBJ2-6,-,TGTGCCAGCAGGTCTGGGGCCAACGTCCTGACTTTC,CASRSGANVLTF
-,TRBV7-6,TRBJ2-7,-,TGTGCCAGCAGCTTACAGGGTTGGGTGGCGGGGGCGTCCTACGAGCAGTACTTC,CASSLQGWVAGASYEQYF
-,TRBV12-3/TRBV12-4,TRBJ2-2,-,TGTGCCAGCAGTCCATGGGGCGACGGGCCGTGGGGGCTGTTTTTT,CASSPWGDGPWGLFF
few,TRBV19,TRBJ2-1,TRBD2,TGTGCCAGTAGAAGGGGAGGGTATGAGCAGTTCTTC,CASRRGGYEQFF
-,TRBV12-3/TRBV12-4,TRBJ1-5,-,TGTGCCAGCAGTCTACAGGCCCGGGGGCAGCCCCAGCATTTT,CASSLQARGQPQHF
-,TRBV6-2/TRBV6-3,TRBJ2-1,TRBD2,TGTGCCAGCAGTTACGAGGCTAGGACTAGCGTAGTTTACAATGAGCAGTTCTTC,CASSYEARTSVVYNEQFF
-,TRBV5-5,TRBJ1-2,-,TGTGCCAGCAGCTTGTCGTCCCATGGGGCCTATGGCTACACCTTC,CASSLSSHGAYGYTF
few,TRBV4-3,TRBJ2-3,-,TGCGCCAGCAGCCAAGAGTATAATGGGAGAGCAGGTTTGGCAGATACGCAGTATTTT,CASSQEYNGRAGLADTQYF
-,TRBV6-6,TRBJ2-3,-,TGTGCCAGCAGTTACTCGAGTCAGGGCGCGAGCACAGATACGCAGTATTTT,CASSYSSQGASTDTQYF
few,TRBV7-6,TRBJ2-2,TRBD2,TGTGCCAGCAGCTTAGAAGCGGGGGGCCCCACCGGGGAGCTGTTTTTT,CASSLEAGGPTGELFF
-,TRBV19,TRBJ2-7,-,TGTGCCAGTAGTACCGTGGGACGGCGGAGCTCCTACGAGCAGTACTTC,CASSTVGRRSSYEQYF
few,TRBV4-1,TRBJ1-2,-,TGCGCCAGCAGCCAAGCAGGAGGGGAAGGCTACACCTTC,CASSQAGGEGYTF
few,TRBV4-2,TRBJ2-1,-,TGTGCCAGCAGCCAACCCGGGGGCGACTACAATGAGCAGTTCTTC,CASSQPGGDYNEQFF
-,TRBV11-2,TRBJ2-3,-,TGTGCCAGCAGCTTAAATATCGGCACAGATACGCAGTATTTT,CASSLNIGTDTQYF
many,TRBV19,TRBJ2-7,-,TGTGCCAGTAGTATCTTGGCCCAGAGCTACGAGCAGTACTTC,CASSILAQSYEQYF
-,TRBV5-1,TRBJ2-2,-,TGCGCCAGCAGGACCCAGGGAGGGAACACCGGGGAGCTGTTTTTT,CASRTQGGNTGELFF
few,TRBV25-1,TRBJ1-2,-,TGTGCCAGCAGTGAATGGAAGGGATCCTATGGCTACACCTTC,CASSEWKGSYGYTF
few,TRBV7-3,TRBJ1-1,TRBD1,TGTGCCAGCTTTTCTCCGGGACAGGGGGCCTTCATGAACACTGAAGCTTTCTTT,CASFSPGQGAFMNTEAFF
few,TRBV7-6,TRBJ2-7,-,TGTGCCAGCAGCCCATCCGGAGGTCTCGTCTCCTACGAGCAGTACTTC,CASSPSGGLVSYEQYF
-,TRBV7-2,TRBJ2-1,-,TGTGCCAGCAGCTTCGGACTGAGTGGCAATGAGCAGTTCTTC,CASSFGLSGNEQFF
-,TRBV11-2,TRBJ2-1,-,TGTGCCAGCAGCTTTGAGGGTGAGCAGTTCTTC,CASSFEGEQFF
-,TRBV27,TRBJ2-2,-,TGTGCCAGCACCGAAAGGACTGAGACCGGGGAGCTGTTTTTT,CASTERTETGELFF
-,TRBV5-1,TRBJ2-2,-,TGCGCCAGCAACCCCCAGGGCCCCGGGGCCGGGGAGCTGTTTTTT,CASNPQGPGAGELFF
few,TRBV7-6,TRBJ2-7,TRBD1,TGTGCCAGCAGCAAGGGGGCAGGTGCGTCCGAGCAGTACTTC,CASSKGAGASEQYF
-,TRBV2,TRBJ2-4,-,TGTGCCAGCAGTGAATCGGAGGGACGAGCGGACATTCAGTACTTC,CASSESEGRADIQYF